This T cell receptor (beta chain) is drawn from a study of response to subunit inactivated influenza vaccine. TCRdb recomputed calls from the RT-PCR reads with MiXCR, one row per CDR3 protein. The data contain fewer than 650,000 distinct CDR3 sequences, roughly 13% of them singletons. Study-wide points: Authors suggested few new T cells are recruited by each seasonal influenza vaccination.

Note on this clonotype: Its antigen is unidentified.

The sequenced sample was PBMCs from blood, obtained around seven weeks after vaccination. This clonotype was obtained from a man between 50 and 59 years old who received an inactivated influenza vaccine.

CDR3 nucleotides: TGTGCCAGCAGTTTCCGGGACATCAATGAAAAACTGTTTTTT. This translates into CASSFRDINEKLFF. The chain is built from TRBV12-3 or TRBV12-4 and TRBJ1-4, with a possible D match to TRBD1 (6 bases). The CDR3 is 14 residues long. V was trimmed by 3 bases and J by 5 bases, leaving 10 bases between them.